The 29 T cell receptor beta chains given below trace back to one sample, sequenced in a study of T cells in tumors after PD-1 blockade. Profiled with immunoSEQ multiplex PCR; TCRdb holds only in-frame clones, not every one. The data hold about 9,200 clones, with 55% to 75% observed a single time. This specimen was tumor tissue, taken after anti-PD-1 treatment. The receptors here all came from a human donor with basal cell carcinoma.

This chain connects TRBV27 to TRBJ2-7; no clear D gene. The V and J ends lost 6 bases and 0 bases respectively, with 9 bases between them. Germline values: CDR1 MNHEY, CDR2 SMNVEV (reference sequence). This CDR3 contains 13 residues. CDR3 DNA: TGTGCCAGCAGCCGGTGGGGCTCCTACGAGCAGTACTTC. Translated: CASSRWGSYEQYF.

The V and J genes are TRBV12-3 or TRBV12-4 and TRBJ2-1, with a weak D call TRBD1 (6 bases). The CDR3 loop spans 12 amino acids. With 8 bases removed from V and 9 bases from J, the gap between germline ends came to 14 bases. CDR3 loop: CASARSRGEQFF. The CDR3, as DNA: TGTGCCAGCGCTCGAAGCAGGGGTGAGCAGTTCTTC.

The V and J genes are TRBV30 and TRBJ1-1; D possibly corresponds to TRBD1 (6 bases). V lost 5 bases and J 4 bases, leaving 17 bases between the germline ends. The CDR3 sequence is 14 residues long. In germline, CDR1 is GTSNPN, CDR2 SVGIG (reference sequence). CDR3 sequence reads: CAWGRTAGGTEAFF. The DNA of the CDR3 is TGTGCCTGGGGGCGGACAGCCGGGGGCACTGAAGCTTTCTTT.

The chain combines TRBV5-1 with TRBJ1-5; tentatively, D is TRBD1 (6 bases). The length of the CDR3 is 15 residues. The V gene lost 4 bases and the J gene lost 7 bases, with 18 bases spanning the gap. CDR1 is SGHRS, CDR2 YFSETQ, per germline. This CDR3 is CASSAQPGATQPQHF. CDR3 DNA: TGCGCCAGCAGCGCCCAACCGGGGGCGACGCAGCCCCAGCATTTT. The whole variable domain, remainder taken from reference TRBV5-1 and TRBJ1-5, is KAGVTQTPRYLIKTRGQQVTLSCSPISGHRSVSWYQQTPGQGLQFLFEYFSETQRNKGNFPGRFSGRQFSNSRSEMNVSTLELGDSALYLCASSAQPGATQPQHFGDGTRLSIL.

This clone was counted only a few times. The same CDR3 can be traced to other DNA sequences in this sample. This chain uses TRBV7-8 with TRBJ2-5; D is ambiguous. V was cut by 5 bases and J by 2 bases, with 6 bases left in between. Germline V gene sequence: CDR1 SGHVS, CDR2 FQNEAQ. The CDR3 runs to 12 residues. The CDR3 spells CASSPRQETQYF. The CDR3 DNA reads TGTGCCAGCAGCCCCAGACAAGAGACCCAGTACTTC. Using reference TRBV7-8 and TRBJ2-5 for the parts outside the CDR3, the full variable domain is GAGVSQSPRYKVAKRGQDVALRCDPISGHVSLFWYQQALGQGPEFLTYFQNEAQLDKSGLPSDRFFAERPEGSVSTLKIQRTQQEDSAVYLCASSPRQETQYFGPGTRLLVL.

CDR3 nucleotide sequence: TGTGCCAGCAGCCCGGCCGGGGCGGCAGGGGGCGGCGAGCAGTTCTTC. It translates to CASSPAGAAGGGEQFF. The chain has TRBV27 and TRBJ2-1; 8 bases agree with TRBD1. Trimming took 6 bases from V and 10 from J; bases not matched to a gene: 17. This CDR3 spans 16 amino acids. CDR1 MNHEY and CDR2 SMNVEV come from the germline V gene (reference sequence).

V is TRBV6-5 and J is TRBJ2-7; 11 positions agree with TRBD2. V dropped 5 bases and J dropped 2; count of bases not matched to a gene: 2. The CDR3 consists of 14 residues. The germline V gene has CDR1 MNHEY and CDR2 SVGAGI. The CDR3 protein is CASSPGLAAYEQYF. Here the CDR3 DNA reads TGTGCCAGCAGTCCGGGACTAGCGGCCTACGAGCAGTACTTC.

By its share, this clone is medium-sized. This chain connects TRBV3-1 (or the pseudogene TRBV3-2) to TRBJ2-1, with no clear D. Germline V lookup: CDR1 LGHDT, CDR2 YNNKEL (reference sequence). The CDR3 is 15 amino acids. V gave up 1 base and J gave up 1 base, with 8 bases separating them. This CDR3 is CASSQAIGSYNEQFF. The CDR3 coding sequence is TGTGCCAGCAGCCAAGCGATAGGGTCCTACAATGAGCAGTTCTTC.

This chain links TRBV10-3 with TRBJ2-7; D may be TRBD2 (5 bases). CDR1 and CDR2 from the germline V gene are ENHRY and SYGVKD. The CDR3 has 14 residues. V shed 2 bases and J shed 3 bases, with 11 bases lying between them. Written as DNA, the CDR3 is TGTGCCATCAGTGAGCCGGCGGGTTTCTACGAGCAGTACTTC. Residues: CAISEPAGFYEQYF.

The chain combines TRBV10-3 with TRBJ1-4; TRBD1 might be the D (6 bases). V dropped 2 bases and J dropped 10 bases, with 17 bases sitting between them. Germline loops: CDR1 ENHRY, CDR2 SYGVKD. The CDR3 has 15 amino acids. CDR3 sequence reads: CAISERGGSEGKLFF. In DNA form, the CDR3 reads TGTGCCATCAGTGAGCGGGGGGGCTCCGAGGGAAAACTGTTTTTT.

The chain recombines TRBV6-4 with TRBJ2-2; TRBD1 aligns across 8 bases. Per germline, CDR1 MRHNA and CDR2 SNTAGT. The CDR3 runs to 13 residues. V shed 8 bases and J 3 bases; nucleotides not matched to a gene: 2. CDR3 protein: CASQDRDTGELFF. The CDR3 DNA reads as TGTGCCAGCCAGGACAGGGACACCGGGGAGCTGTTTTTT.

The CDR3 loop reads CASSPLTGNEHEQYF. As DNA, the CDR3 is TGTGCCAGCAGCCCCCTGACAGGGAACGAGCACGAGCAGTACTTC. The V and J genes are TRBV7-6 and TRBJ2-7, with 7 nucleotides matching TRBD1. CDR1 is SGHVS, CDR2 FNYEAQ, per germline. This CDR3 region has 15 residues. Trimming took 5 bases from V and 5 from J; bases not matched to a gene: 12. The complete variable domain, with remaining parts taken from reference TRBV7-6 and TRBJ2-7, reads GAGVSQSPRYKVTKRGQDVALRCDPISGHVSLYWYRQALGQGPEFLTYFNYEAQQDKSGLPNDRFSAERPEGSISTLTIQRTEQRDSAMYRCASSPLTGNEHEQYFGPGTRLTVT.

The V and J genes are TRBV29-1 and TRBJ2-7, with a weak D call TRBD1 (6 bases). The CDR3 totals 14 residues. Deletions cut 4 bases from V and 3 bases from J, with 16 bases between. Germline V lookup: CDR1 SQVTM, CDR2 ANQGSEA. The CDR3 loop reads CSVVRGLVNYEQYF. CDR3 nucleotide sequence: TGCAGCGTTGTCAGGGGATTAGTCAACTACGAGCAGTACTTC.

The genes are TRBV5-1 and TRBJ2-2; D gene ambiguous. This CDR3 region has 14 residues. Germline loops: CDR1 SGHRS, CDR2 YFSETQ. Trimming left V 4 bases short and J 4 bases short, with 11 bases between. CDR3: CASSLGSSTGELFF. The DNA of the CDR3 is TGCGCCAGCAGCCTAGGCAGCAGCACCGGGGAGCTGTTTTTT.

The V and J genes are TRBV5-5 and TRBJ1-1; the D gene is possibly TRBD1 (5 bases). Germline CDR1 is SGHKS and CDR2 is YYEKEE (reference sequence). V was clipped by 5 bases and J by 6 bases, with 17 bases between them. The CDR3 runs to 14 residues. CDR3 DNA sequence: TGTGCCAGCAGTATCCACCAGGGTAACGCTGAAGCTTTCTTT. Residues: CASSIHQGNAEAFF.

The V and J genes are TRBV2 and TRBJ1-5, with D maybe TRBD1 (5 bases). Trimming removed 3 bases at V and 1 base at J, with 13 bases between. CDR1 and CDR2 (germline): SNHLY, FYNNEI. CDR3 length: 16 residues. This chain's CDR3 is CASSDRDLRSNQPQHF. The CDR3, as DNA: TGTGCCAGCAGTGACAGGGATCTGAGGAGCAATCAGCCCCAGCATTTT.

This chain connects TRBV18 to TRBJ2-5; D is unclear. The CDR3 has 14 residues. Trimming took off 2 bases at V and 1 base at J, with 8 bases between the two ends. Looked up from germline, CDR1 is KGHSH and CDR2 is LQKENI. The CDR3 bases are TGTGCCAGCTCACCAAAAGGGTCCCAAGAGACCCAGTACTTC. Amino acid sequence: CASSPKGSQETQYF.

This rearrangement joins TRBV14 to TRBJ2-1, with TRBD2 identical over 8 bases. CDR1 and CDR2 from the germline V gene are SGHDN and FVKESK. The CDR3 has 16 residues. J lost 8 bases, V lost 4 bases, and 13 bases had no gene match. DNA of the CDR3: TGTGCCAGCAGCCTCCTAGGGGCGGGGGGTGTGTATGAGCAGTTCTTC. Protein: CASSLLGAGGVYEQFF.

The table lists this clone with a count of one. The V gene is TRBV3-1 (or the pseudogene TRBV3-2), the J gene TRBJ1-3; no definite D call. The CDR3 is 14 amino acids. The germline V gene encodes CDR1 LGHDT and CDR2 YNNKEL (reference sequence). Trimming took 6 bases from V and 4 from J, leaving 13 bases between them. The CDR3 DNA follows: TGTGCCAGCAGTACGGGTCCCCGAGGAAACACCATATATTTT. Translation: CASSTGPRGNTIYF.

The rearrangement uses TRBV13 and TRBJ1-6, with unresolved D. V lost 5 bases and J 5 bases, leaving 19 bases between the germline ends. There are 17 residues in the CDR3. CDR1 PRHDT and CDR2 FYEKMQ come from the germline V gene (reference sequence). DNA of the CDR3: TGTGCCAGCAGCGGATACACAGCCCCCTGGGATAATTCACCCCTCCACTTT. Translation: CASSGYTAPWDNSPLHF.

This rearrangement joins TRBV19 to TRBJ1-2, with D perhaps matching TRBD1 (5 bases). Trimming pared 3 bases from V and 0 bases from J, leaving 14 bases between. CDR3 length equals 16 residues. The V gene's germline CDR1 is LNHDA and CDR2 SQIVND (reference sequence). The CDR3 nucleotides read TGTGCCAGTAGTATTGGCGACAGACCTCCTAACTATGGCTACACCTTC. The encoded protein is CASSIGDRPPNYGYTF.

This chain connects TRBV12-3 or TRBV12-4 to TRBJ1-3, with 9 bases fitting TRBD1. The V gene end was trimmed by 8 bases and the J gene end by 7 bases; junction bases not matched to a gene: 6. This CDR3 has 13 amino acids. This CDR3 is CASGRDRVNTIYF. In nucleotides, the CDR3 is TGTGCCAGCGGGCGGGACAGGGTGAACACCATATATTTT.

In its sample, this clone was seen a few times. This chain uses TRBV3-1 (or the pseudogene TRBV3-2) with TRBJ1-5; D gene ambiguous. CDR1 is LGHDT and CDR2 is YNNKEL in the germline V gene (reference sequence). The V end was cut by 2 bases, the J end by 2 bases, with 10 bases between. The CDR3 loop spans 15 amino acids. CDR3 amino acids: CASSQSRGGNQPQHF. The CDR3 bases are TGTGCCAGCAGCCAATCCCGTGGGGGCAATCAGCCCCAGCATTTT.

This chain uses TRBV7-9 with TRBJ1-2, with D perhaps matching TRBD1 (5 bases). V dropped 3 bases and J dropped 1 base, with 9 bases sitting between them. The CDR3 loop spans 14 amino acids. Looked up from germline, CDR1 is SEHNR and CDR2 is FQNEAQ (reference sequence). CDR3 coding DNA: TGTGCCAGCAGCTTCGGGCAGGGTAACTATGGCTACACCTTC. This sequence encodes CASSFGQGNYGYTF.

The chain recombines TRBV7-2 with TRBJ2-7; D call uncertain. The CDR3 is 13 residues long. Looked up from germline, CDR1 is SGHTA and CDR2 is FQGNSA. Trimming shortened V by 3 bases and J by 2 bases, and 8 bases separated the two germline ends. The CDR3 loop reads CASSLTIAYEQYF. CDR3 DNA: TGTGCCAGCAGCTTGACAATCGCCTACGAGCAGTACTTC.

In the case of this clone: Other DNA sequences from this sample encode an identical CDR3 as well. V is TRBV13 and J is TRBJ1-3, with unresolved D. The V end lost 5 bases, the J end lost 0 bases, and 20 bases lay between the germline ends. In germline, CDR1 is PRHDT, CDR2 FYEKMQ (reference sequence). This CDR3 has 18 amino acids. In DNA, the CDR3 is TGTGCCAGCAGCCGATCATGGCCTCGGGGTTTCTCTGGAAACACCATATATTTT. Translating it yields CASSRSWPRGFSGNTIYF.

The chain couples TRBV12-3 or TRBV12-4 to TRBJ2-5; perhaps TRBD2 as D (5 bases). The CDR3 length is 13 residues. V was shortened by 5 bases and J by 5 bases, with 12 bases between the two germline ends. This chain's CDR3 is CASSQRGRETQYF. In DNA form, the CDR3 reads TGTGCCAGCAGTCAACGAGGGCGTGAGACCCAGTACTTC.

The chain recombines TRBV3-1 (or the pseudogene TRBV3-2) with TRBJ1-3; TRBD1 matches 7 bases. The junction had 12 bases not matched to a gene; V was cut back by 0 bases and J by 7 bases. The CDR3 length is 17 residues. The germline gives CDR1 LGHDT, CDR2 YNNKEL (reference sequence). DNA of the CDR3: TGTGCCAGCAGCCAAGATCTTGAGATGACAGGGAGGAACACCATATATTTT. This translates into CASSQDLEMTGRNTIYF.

This chain connects TRBV6-5 to TRBJ2-3, with TRBD2 matching over 13 bases. In germline, CDR1 is MNHEY, CDR2 SVGAGI. The CDR3 totals 15 residues. Trimming removed 5 bases from V and 5 bases from J; junction bases left unmatched: 4. The CDR3, as DNA: TGTGCCAGCAGTAGGACTAGCGGGGGCGTAGATACGCAGTATTTT. It encodes CASSRTSGGVDTQYF.